The 17 T cell receptor beta chains in this list originate from one sample, sequenced in a study of beta chain features in type 1 diabetes. Isolated RNA was reverse transcribed in full, so expressed TCRB transcripts were sequenced. TCRdb's table, derived via immunoSEQ multiplex PCR, lists solely in-frame clones and lacks some. The sample yields around 160,000 clones, 50% to 70% seen once. Notes on the study in general: Type 1 diabetes patients had moderately but significantly shorter TCRB CDR3s in all four CD4+ subsets.

Antigens for these TCRs are unknown. Material: naive CD4+ T cells from blood. These receptors all stem from a man under 40 with type 1 diabetes.

This clone appeared a few times. This rearrangement joins TRBV13 to TRBJ2-3; no definite D call. The V end was cut by 3 bases, the J end by 0 bases, with 10 bases between. CDR3 length: 15 residues. Germline V gene sequence: CDR1 PRHDT, CDR2 FYEKMQ (reference sequence). Here the CDR3 reads CASSLLSSSTDTQYF. The DNA for the CDR3 is TGTGCCAGCAGCTTGCTTTCCTCTAGCACAGATACGCAGTATTTT.

This rearrangement joins TRBV28 to TRBJ1-6, with 9 bases that match TRBD1. There are 15 residues in the CDR3. V shed 7 bases, J shed 6 bases, and the junction held 7 bases outside the gene matches. The germline gives CDR1 MDHEN, CDR2 SYDVKM. The chain's CDR3 is CASILTGGLNSPLHF. The CDR3 bases are TGTGCCAGCATATTGACAGGGGGACTTAATTCACCCCTCCACTTT.

The V gene is TRBV7-9, the J gene TRBJ2-7, with a weak D call TRBD1 (5 bases). V was shortened by 3 bases and J by 2 bases, with 11 bases between the two germline ends. The CDR3 is 14 amino acids. In germline, CDR1 is SEHNR, CDR2 FQNEAQ (reference sequence). CDR3: CASSFGAGAYEQYF. DNA for the CDR3: TGTGCCAGCAGCTTTGGGGCAGGTGCCTACGAGCAGTACTTC.

The V call is TRBV28, the J call TRBJ2-3; no firm D call. The CDR3 covers 14 residues. The V end lost 2 bases, the J end lost 2 bases, and 8 bases lay between the germline ends. CDR1 and CDR2 from the germline V gene are MDHEN and SYDVKM. The CDR3 DNA follows: TGTGCCAGCAGTTTAACGGCAGCCACAGATACGCAGTATTTT. It encodes CASSLTAATDTQYF.

V gene TRBV9 combines with J gene TRBJ2-5; TRBD2 matches at 8 bases. Germline CDR1 and CDR2: SGDLS and YYNGEE. The trim removed 4 bases at V and 1 base at J, leaving 3 bases unmatched. CDR3 length equals 14 residues. DNA of the CDR3: TGTGCCAGCAGCCAGACTAGCGTCCAAGAGACCCAGTACTTC. Translated: CASSQTSVQETQYF.

The chain employs TRBV14 and TRBJ1-5; D is perhaps TRBD1 (6 bases). CDR3 length: 12 amino acids. In germline, CDR1 is SGHDN, CDR2 FVKESK. Trimming pared 4 bases from V and 7 bases from J, leaving 8 bases between. The CDR3 spells CASSRTAQPQHF. CDR3 nucleotides: TGTGCCAGCAGCCGGACAGCCCAGCCCCAGCATTTT.

V and J are TRBV29-1 and TRBJ1-2; D remains ambiguous. Trimming shortened V by 2 bases and J by 8 bases, and 6 bases separated the two germline ends. The CDR3 is made up of 10 amino acids. Germline-derived CDR1 and CDR2 are SQVTM and ANQGSEA. Here the CDR3 DNA reads TGCAGCGTTGAACACAGAGGCTACACCTTC. The encoded protein is CSVEHRGYTF.

J is TRBJ1-5 and V is TRBV30; D gene uncertain. Per germline, CDR1 GTSNPN and CDR2 SVGIG (reference sequence). V was shortened by 1 base and J by 4 bases, with 8 bases between the two germline ends. The CDR3 is 13 amino acids. CDR3 region: CAWSGQRNQPQHF. The CDR3 DNA reads TGTGCCTGGAGTGGTCAACGGAATCAGCCCCAGCATTTT.

The chain uses TRBV7-9 and TRBJ1-6, with TRBD1 matching 7 bases. Trimming cost V 8 bases and J 7 bases; bases outside gene matches: 8. CDR1 and CDR2 from the germline V gene are SEHNR and FQNEAQ (reference sequence). This CDR3 has 14 amino acids. The CDR3 region is CASGRQGVNSPLHF. The CDR3 nucleotides read TGTGCCAGCGGAAGACAGGGAGTAAATTCACCCCTCCACTTT.

This clone has only a few counts. The V call is TRBV7-2, the J call TRBJ2-3; 7 bases line up with TRBD2. Looked up from germline, CDR1 is SGHTA and CDR2 is FQGNSA. The V gene end was trimmed by 5 bases and the J gene end by 1 base; junction bases not matched to a gene: 6. This CDR3 spans 15 amino acids. The CDR3 spells CASSQTLAGTDTQYF. In DNA, the CDR3 is TGTGCCAGCAGCCAAACCCTAGCGGGCACAGATACGCAGTATTTT. Variable domain in full (rest from reference TRBV7-2 and TRBJ2-3): GAGVSQSPSNKVTEKGKDVELRCDPISGHTALYWYRQSLGQGLEFLIYFQGNSAPDKSGLPSDRFSAERTGGSVSTLTIQRTQQEDSAVYLCASSQTLAGTDTQYFGPGTRLTVL.

This chain uses TRBV29-1 with TRBJ2-2; D not resolved. Germline V CDR1 and CDR2: SQVTM, ANQGSEA. V was trimmed by 4 bases and J by 6 bases, leaving 3 bases between them. The CDR3 consists of 10 residues. The CDR3 region is CSVGSGELFF. CDR3 coding DNA: TGCAGCGTTGGGTCCGGGGAGCTGTTTTTT.

The rearrangement joins TRBV30 to TRBJ2-5, with 8 nucleotides matching TRBD2. In germline, CDR1 is GTSNPN, CDR2 SVGIG (reference sequence). This CDR3 contains 13 residues. Losses at the gene ends were 3 bases for V and 4 bases for J; bases not matched to a gene: 4. CDR3: CAWSGGAGETQYF. In nucleotides, the CDR3 is TGTGCCTGGAGCGGGGGGGCCGGAGAGACCCAGTACTTC.

The gene calls are TRBV4-3 and TRBJ2-1; 7 bases fit TRBD2. After removal of 3 bases from V and 0 bases from J, the junction contained 8 bases not matched to a gene. CDR3 length: 17 residues. Per germline, CDR1 LGHNA and CDR2 YSLEER. The CDR3 DNA follows: TGCGCCAGCAGCCAGGCTAGCGGAGCGAGCTCCTACAATGAGCAGTTCTTC. Its protein product is CASSQASGASSYNEQFF.

The rearrangement uses TRBV4-3 and TRBJ2-1; 11 bases align to TRBD2. The ends lost 8 bases at V and 10 bases at J; junction bases unmatched: 7. Per germline, CDR1 LGHNA and CDR2 YSLEER. The CDR3 runs to 13 residues. CDR3 protein: CASGLAGGMEQFF. In DNA form, the CDR3 reads TGCGCCAGCGGGCTAGCGGGGGGTATGGAGCAGTTCTTC.

The sample holds a few counts of this clone. The rearrangement uses TRBV5-1 and TRBJ2-3; no firm D call. CDR1 SGHRS and CDR2 YFSETQ come from the germline V gene. V was shortened by 0 bases and J by 4 bases, with 9 bases between the two germline ends. The CDR3 spans 14 residues. In DNA form, the CDR3 reads TGCGCCAGCAGCTTGGGCTTGACCCCAGATACGCAGTATTTT. This sequence encodes CASSLGLTPDTQYF.

This chain uses TRBV11-2 with TRBJ2-3; perhaps TRBD1 as D (5 bases). TRBJ2-5 matches the DNA end more closely, so the J call is doubtful. Per the germline V gene, CDR1 is SGHAT and CDR2 is FQNNGV. CDR3 length: 16 amino acids. The CDR3 sequence is CASSLEGAGYQETQYF. The DNA for the CDR3 is TGTGCCAGCAGCTTAGAGGGTGCAGGGTACCAAGAGACCCAGTACTTC.

The chain couples TRBV4-3 to TRBJ2-5, with 11 bases fitting TRBD2. The J segment lost 3 bases and the V segment lost 1 base, leaving 4 bases of the junction unmatched. The CDR3 contains 16 residues. From germline, CDR1 is LGHNA and CDR2 YSLEER. The CDR3 DNA follows: TGCGCCAGCAGCCAAGGCCAACTAGCGGGGGAAGAGACCCAGTACTTC. The encoded protein is CASSQGQLAGEETQYF.